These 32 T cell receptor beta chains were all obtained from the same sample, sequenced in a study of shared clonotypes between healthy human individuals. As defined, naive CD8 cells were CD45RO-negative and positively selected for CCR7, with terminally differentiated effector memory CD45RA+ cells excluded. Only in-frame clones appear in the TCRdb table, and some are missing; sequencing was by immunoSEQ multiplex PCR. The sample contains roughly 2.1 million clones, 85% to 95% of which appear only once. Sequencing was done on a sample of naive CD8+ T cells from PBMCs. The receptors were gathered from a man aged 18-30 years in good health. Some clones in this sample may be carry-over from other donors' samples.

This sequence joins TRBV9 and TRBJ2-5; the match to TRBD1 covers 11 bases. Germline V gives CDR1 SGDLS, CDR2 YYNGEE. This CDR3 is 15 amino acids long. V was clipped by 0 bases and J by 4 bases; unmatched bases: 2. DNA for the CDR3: TGTGCCAGCAGCGTAGAGGACAGGGGGCGAGAGACCCAGTACTTC. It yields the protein CASSVEDRGRETQYF.

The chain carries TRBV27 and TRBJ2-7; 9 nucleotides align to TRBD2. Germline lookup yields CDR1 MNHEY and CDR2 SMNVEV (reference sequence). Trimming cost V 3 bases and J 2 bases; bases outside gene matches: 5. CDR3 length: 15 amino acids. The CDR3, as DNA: TGTGCCAGCAGTTTCAGCGGGGGGTTAACCTACGAGCAGTACTTC. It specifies CASSFSGGLTYEQYF.

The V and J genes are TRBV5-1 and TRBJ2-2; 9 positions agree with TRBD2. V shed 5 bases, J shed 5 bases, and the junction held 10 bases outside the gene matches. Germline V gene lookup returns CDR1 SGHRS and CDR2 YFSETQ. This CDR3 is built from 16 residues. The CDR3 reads CASSYSGREHTGELFF. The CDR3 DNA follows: TGCGCCAGCAGTTATAGCGGGAGAGAGCATACCGGGGAGCTGTTTTTT.

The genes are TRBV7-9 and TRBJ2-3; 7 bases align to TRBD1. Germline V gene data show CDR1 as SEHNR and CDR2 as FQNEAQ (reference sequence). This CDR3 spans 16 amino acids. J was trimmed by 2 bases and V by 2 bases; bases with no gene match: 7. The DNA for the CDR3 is TGTGCCAGCAGCTTACCAGGGGGATTGTCCACAGATACGCAGTATTTT. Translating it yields CASSLPGGLSTDTQYF.

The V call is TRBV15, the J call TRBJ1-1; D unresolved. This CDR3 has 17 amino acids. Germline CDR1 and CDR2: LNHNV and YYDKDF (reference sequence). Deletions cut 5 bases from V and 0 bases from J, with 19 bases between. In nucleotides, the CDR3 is TGTGCCACCAGCTTGTATTTACATAGGACGGTGAACACTGAAGCTTTCTTT. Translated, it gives CATSLYLHRTVNTEAFF.

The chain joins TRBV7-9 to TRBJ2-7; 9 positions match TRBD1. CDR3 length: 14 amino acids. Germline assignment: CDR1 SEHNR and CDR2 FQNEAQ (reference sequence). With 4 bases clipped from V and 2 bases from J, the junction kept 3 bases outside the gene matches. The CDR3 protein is CASSYGQGTYEQYF. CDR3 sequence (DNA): TGTGCCAGCAGCTACGGACAGGGGACCTACGAGCAGTACTTC.

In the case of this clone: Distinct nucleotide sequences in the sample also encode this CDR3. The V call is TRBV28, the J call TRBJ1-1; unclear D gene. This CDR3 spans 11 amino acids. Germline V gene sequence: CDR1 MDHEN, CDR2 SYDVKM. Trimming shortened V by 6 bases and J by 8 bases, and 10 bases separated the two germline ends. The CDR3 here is CASRRGAEAFF. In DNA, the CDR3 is TGTGCCAGCAGGCGTGGAGCCGAAGCTTTCTTT.

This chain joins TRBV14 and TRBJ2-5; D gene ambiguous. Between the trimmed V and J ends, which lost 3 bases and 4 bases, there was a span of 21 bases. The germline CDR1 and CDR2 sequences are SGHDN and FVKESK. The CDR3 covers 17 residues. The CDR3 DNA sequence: TGTGCCAGCAGCCAGCTGTCAACCGGGCAAATCGCAGAGACCCAGTACTTC. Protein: CASSQLSTGQIAETQYF.

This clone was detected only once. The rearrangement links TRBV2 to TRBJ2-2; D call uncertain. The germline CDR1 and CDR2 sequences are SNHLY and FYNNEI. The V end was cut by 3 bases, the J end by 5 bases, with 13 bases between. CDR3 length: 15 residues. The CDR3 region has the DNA TGTGCCAGCAGTGATACGATAGCCGCTACCGGGGAGCTGTTTTTT. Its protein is CASSDTIAATGELFF.

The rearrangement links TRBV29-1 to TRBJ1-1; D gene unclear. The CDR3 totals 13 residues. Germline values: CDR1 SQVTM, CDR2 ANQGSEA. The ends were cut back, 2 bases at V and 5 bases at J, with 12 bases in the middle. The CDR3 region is CSVEQRFETEAFF. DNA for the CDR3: TGCAGCGTTGAACAGCGGTTCGAGACTGAAGCTTTCTTT.

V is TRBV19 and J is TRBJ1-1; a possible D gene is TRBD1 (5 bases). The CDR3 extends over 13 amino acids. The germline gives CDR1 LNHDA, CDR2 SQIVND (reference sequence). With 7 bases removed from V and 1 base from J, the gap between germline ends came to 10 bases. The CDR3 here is CASKGRGNTEAFF. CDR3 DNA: TGTGCCAGTAAGGGTAGGGGGAACACTGAAGCTTTCTTT.

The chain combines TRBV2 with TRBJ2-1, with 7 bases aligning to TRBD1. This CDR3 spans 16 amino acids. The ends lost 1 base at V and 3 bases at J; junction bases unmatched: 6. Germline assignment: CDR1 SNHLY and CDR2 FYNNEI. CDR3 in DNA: TGTGCCAGCAGTGAAGAGGGACAGCCGATCTACAATGAGCAGTTCTTC. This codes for CASSEEGQPIYNEQFF.

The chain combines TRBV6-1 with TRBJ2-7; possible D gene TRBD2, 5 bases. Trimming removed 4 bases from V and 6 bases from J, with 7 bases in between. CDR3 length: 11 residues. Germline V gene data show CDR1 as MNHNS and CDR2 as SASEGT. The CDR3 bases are TGTGCCAGCAGTGGAGGGAGCGAGCAGTACTTC. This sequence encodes CASSGGSEQYF.

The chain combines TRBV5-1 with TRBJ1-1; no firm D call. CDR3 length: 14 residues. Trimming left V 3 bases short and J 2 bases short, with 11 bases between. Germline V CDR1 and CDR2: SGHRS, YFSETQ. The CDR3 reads CASSWRHPNTEAFF. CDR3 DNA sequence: TGCGCCAGCAGCTGGCGACACCCCAACACTGAAGCTTTCTTT.

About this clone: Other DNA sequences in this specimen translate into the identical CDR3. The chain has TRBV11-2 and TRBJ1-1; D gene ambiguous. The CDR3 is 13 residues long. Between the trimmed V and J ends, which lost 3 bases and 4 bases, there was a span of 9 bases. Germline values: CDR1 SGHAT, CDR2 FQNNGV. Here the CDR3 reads CASSFGLGTEAFF. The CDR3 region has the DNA TGTGCCAGCAGCTTCGGGTTAGGCACTGAAGCTTTCTTT.

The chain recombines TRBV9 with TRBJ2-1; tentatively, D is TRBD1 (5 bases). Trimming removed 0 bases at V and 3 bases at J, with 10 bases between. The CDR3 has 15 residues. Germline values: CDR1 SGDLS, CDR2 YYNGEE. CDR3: CASSVGQGFYNEQFF. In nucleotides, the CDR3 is TGTGCCAGCAGCGTAGGCCAGGGCTTCTACAATGAGCAGTTCTTC.

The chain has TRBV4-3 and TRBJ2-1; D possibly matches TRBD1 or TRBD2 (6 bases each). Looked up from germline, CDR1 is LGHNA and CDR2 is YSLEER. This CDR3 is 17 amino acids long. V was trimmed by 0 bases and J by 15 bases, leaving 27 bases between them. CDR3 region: CASSQERSGALLVLLFF. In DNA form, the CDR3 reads TGCGCCAGCAGCCAAGAACGTTCGGGGGCGCTTTTAGTCCTGCTGTTCTTC.

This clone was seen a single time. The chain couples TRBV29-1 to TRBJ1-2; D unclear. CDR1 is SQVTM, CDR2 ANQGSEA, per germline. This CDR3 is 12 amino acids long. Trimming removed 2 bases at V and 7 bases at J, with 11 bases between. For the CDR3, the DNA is TGCAGCGTTGAACCCCCGCTCGGTGGCTACACCTTC. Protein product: CSVEPPLGGYTF.

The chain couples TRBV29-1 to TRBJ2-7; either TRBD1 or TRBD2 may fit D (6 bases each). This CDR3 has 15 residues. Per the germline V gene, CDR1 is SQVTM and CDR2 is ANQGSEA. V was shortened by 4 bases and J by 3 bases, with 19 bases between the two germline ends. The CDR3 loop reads CSVAGGSRGDYEQYF. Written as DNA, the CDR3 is TGCAGCGTTGCCGGAGGGTCGAGGGGGGACTACGAGCAGTACTTC.

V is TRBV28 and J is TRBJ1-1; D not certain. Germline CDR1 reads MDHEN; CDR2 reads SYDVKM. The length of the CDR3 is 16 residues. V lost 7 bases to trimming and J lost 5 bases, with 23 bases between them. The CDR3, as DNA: TGTGCCAGCATAGGGATGGCTGACCCCCGGAGGACTGAAGCTTTCTTT. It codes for CASIGMADPRRTEAFF. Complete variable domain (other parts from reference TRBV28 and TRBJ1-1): DVKVTQSSRYLVKRTGEKVFLECVQDMDHENMFWYRQDPGLGLRLIYFSYDVKMKEKGDIPEGYSVSREKKERFSLILESASTNQTSMYLCASIGMADPRRTEAFFGQGTRLTVV.

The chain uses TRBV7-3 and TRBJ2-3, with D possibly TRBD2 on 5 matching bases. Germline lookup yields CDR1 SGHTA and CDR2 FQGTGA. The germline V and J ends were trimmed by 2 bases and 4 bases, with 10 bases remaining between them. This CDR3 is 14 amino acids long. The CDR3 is CASSLVGDADTQYF. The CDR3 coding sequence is TGTGCCAGCAGCTTAGTGGGAGATGCAGATACGCAGTATTTT.

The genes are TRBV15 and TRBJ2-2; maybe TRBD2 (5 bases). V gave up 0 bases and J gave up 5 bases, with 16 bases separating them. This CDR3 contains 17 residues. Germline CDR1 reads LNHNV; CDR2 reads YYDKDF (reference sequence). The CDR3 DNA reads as TGTGCCACCAGCAGAGATCTATTGGGAGAGGTAACCGGGGAGCTGTTTTTT. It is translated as CATSRDLLGEVTGELFF.

CDR3 coding DNA: TGCACCAGCAGCCCCCCGCCGGGACTAGCGGGAGATATCCCCGGGGAGCTGTTTTTT. Translated, it gives CTSSPPPGLAGDIPGELFF. The chain joins TRBV1 to TRBJ2-2; no DNA check was done on the table's D call, TRBD2. TRBV1 is annotated as a pseudogene. The CDR3 sequence is 19 residues long.

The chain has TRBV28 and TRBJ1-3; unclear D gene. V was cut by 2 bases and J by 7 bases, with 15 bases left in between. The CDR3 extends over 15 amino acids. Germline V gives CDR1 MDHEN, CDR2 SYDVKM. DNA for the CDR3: TGTGCCAGCAGTTTAGTTCCAGGCGCCGGCAACACCATATATTTT. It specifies CASSLVPGAGNTIYF.

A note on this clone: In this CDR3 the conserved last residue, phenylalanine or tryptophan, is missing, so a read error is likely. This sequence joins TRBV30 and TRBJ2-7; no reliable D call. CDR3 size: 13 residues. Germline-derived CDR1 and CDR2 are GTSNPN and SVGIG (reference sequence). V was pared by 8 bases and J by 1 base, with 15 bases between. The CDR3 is CAVVPFNSYEQYL. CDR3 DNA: TGTGCCGTGGTCCCCTTCAATTCCTACGAGCAGTACCTC.

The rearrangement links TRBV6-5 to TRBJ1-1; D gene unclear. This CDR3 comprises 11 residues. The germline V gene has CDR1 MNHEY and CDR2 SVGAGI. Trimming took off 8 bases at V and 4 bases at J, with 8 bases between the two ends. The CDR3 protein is CASRLATEAFF. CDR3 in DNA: TGTGCCAGCCGGTTGGCCACTGAAGCTTTCTTT.

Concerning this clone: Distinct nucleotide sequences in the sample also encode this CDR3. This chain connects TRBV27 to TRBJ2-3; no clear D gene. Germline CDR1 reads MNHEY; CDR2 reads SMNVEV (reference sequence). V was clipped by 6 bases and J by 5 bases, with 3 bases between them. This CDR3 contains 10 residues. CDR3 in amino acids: CASRGDTQYF. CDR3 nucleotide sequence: TGTGCCAGCAGGGGAGATACGCAGTATTTT.

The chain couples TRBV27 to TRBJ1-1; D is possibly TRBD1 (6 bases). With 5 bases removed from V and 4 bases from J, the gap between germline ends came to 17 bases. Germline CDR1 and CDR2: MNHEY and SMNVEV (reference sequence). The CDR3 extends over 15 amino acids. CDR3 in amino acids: CASSPGAGTITEAFF. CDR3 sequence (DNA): TGTGCCAGCAGTCCGGGGGCCGGGACAATCACTGAAGCTTTCTTT.

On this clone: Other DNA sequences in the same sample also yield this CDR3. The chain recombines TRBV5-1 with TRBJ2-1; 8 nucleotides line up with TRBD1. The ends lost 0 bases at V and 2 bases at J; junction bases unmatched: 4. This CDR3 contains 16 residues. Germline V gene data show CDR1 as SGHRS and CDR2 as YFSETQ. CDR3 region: CASSLGRDRPYNEQFF. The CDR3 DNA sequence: TGCGCCAGCAGCTTGGGTCGGGACAGGCCCTACAATGAGCAGTTCTTC.

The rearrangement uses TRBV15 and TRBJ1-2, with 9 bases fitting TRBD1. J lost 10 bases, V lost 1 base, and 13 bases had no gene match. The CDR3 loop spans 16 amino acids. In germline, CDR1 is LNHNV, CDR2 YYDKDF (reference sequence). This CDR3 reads CATSRVMVGTGSLYTF. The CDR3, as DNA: TGTGCCACCAGCAGAGTAATGGTTGGGACAGGGTCTCTCTACACCTTC.

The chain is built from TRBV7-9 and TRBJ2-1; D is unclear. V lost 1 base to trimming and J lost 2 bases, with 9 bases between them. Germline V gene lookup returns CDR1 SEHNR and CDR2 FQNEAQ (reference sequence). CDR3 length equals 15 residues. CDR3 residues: CASSLELGPYNEQFF. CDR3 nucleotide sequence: TGTGCCAGCAGCTTAGAGTTGGGTCCCTACAATGAGCAGTTCTTC.

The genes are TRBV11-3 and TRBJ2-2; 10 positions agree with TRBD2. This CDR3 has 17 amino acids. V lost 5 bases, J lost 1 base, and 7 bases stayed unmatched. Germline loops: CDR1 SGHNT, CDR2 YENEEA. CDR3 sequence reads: CASSPEGLAVNTGELFF. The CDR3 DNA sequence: TGTGCCAGCAGCCCCGAAGGACTAGCGGTGAACACCGGGGAGCTGTTTTTT.